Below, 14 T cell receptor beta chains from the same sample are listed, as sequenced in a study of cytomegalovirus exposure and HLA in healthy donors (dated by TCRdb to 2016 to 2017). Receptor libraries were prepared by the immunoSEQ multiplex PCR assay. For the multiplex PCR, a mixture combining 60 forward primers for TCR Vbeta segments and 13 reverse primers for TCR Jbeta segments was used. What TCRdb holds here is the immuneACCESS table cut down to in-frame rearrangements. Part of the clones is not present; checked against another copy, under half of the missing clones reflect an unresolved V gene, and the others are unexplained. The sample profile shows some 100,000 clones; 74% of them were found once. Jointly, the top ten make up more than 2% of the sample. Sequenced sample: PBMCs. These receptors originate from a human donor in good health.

The DNA of the CDR3 is TGTGCCAGCAGTTTTTGGACAGGGTATCCCTACGAGCAGTACTTC. This encodes CASSFWTGYPYEQYF. The chain links TRBV27 to TRBJ2-7, with 8 positions matching TRBD1. J was trimmed by 2 bases and V by 3 bases; bases with no gene match: 6. The CDR3 contains 15 residues. Germline CDR1 MNHEY, CDR2 SMNVEV (reference sequence).

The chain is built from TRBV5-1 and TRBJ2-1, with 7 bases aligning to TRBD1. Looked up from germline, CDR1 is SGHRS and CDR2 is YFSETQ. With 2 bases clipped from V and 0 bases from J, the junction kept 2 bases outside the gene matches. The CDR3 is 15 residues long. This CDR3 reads CASSLGGYSYNEQFF. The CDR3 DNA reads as TGCGCCAGCAGCTTAGGGGGCTACTCCTACAATGAGCAGTTCTTC.

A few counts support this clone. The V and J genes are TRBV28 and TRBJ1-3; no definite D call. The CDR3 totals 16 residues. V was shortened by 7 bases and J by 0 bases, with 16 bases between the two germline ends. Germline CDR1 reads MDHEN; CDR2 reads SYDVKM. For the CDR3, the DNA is TGTGCCAGCACCACCTCAGGTACCCACTCTGGAAACACCATATATTTT. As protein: CASTTSGTHSGNTIYF.

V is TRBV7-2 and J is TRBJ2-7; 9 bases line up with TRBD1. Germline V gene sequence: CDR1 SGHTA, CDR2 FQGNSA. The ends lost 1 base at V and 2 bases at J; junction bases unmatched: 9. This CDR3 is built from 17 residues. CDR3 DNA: TGTGCCAGCAGCTTAGTGGCACAGGGGGCTCCGACCTACGAGCAGTACTTC. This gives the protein CASSLVAQGAPTYEQYF.

Here the CDR3 DNA reads TGTGCCAGCAGCCCAAACTGGGGGGGCATCGGGGAGCTGTTTTTT. Translating it yields CASSPNWGGIGELFF. The chain recombines TRBV7-8 with TRBJ2-2; a possible D gene is TRBD2 (7 bases). The germline CDR1 and CDR2 sequences are SGHVS and FQNEAQ. The V end lost 5 bases, the J end lost 7 bases, and 17 bases lay between the germline ends. The CDR3 has 15 amino acids.

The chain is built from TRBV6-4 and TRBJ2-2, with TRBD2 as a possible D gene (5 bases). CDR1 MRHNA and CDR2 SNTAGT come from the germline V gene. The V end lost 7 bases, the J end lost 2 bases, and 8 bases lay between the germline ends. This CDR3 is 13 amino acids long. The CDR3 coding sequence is TGTGCCAGCATGGAGGTTAACACCGGGGAGCTGTTTTTT. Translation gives CASMEVNTGELFF.

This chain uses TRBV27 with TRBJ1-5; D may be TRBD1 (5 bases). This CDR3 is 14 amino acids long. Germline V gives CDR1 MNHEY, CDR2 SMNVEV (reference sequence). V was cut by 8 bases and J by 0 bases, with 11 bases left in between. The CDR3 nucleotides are TGTGCCAGCTCCAGGGCCCATAGCAATCAGCCCCAGCATTTT. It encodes CASSRAHSNQPQHF.

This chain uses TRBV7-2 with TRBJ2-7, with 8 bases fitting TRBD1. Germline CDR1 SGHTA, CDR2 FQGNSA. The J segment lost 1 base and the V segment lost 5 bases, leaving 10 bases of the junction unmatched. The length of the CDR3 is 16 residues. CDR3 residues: CASSHEGRGPSYEQYF. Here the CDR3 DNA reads TGTGCCAGCAGCCATGAGGGCAGGGGGCCTTCCTACGAGCAGTACTTC. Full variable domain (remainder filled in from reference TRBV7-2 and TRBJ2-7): GAGVSQSPSNKVTEKGKDVELRCDPISGHTALYWYRQSLGQGLEFLIYFQGNSAPDKSGLPSDRFSAERTGGSVSTLTIQRTQQEDSAVYLCASSHEGRGPSYEQYFGPGTRLTVT.

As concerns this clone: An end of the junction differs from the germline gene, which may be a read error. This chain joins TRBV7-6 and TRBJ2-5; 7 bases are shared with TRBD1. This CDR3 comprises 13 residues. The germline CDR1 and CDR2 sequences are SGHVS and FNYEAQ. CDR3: CASNLAGGETQYF. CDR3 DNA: TGTGCCAGCAACTTAGCAGGGGGAGAGACCCAGTACTTC.

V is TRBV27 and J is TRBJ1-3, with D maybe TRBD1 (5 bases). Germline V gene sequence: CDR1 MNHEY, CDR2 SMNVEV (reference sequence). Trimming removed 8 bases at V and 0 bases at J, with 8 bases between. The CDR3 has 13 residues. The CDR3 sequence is CASGGASGNTIYF. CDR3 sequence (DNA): TGTGCCAGCGGAGGGGCCTCTGGAAACACCATATATTTT.

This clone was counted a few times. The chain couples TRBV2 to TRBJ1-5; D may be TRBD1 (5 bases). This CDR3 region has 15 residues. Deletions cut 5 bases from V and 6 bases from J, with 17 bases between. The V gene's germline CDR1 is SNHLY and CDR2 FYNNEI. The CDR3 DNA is TGTGCCAGCAGTCCAGGGTGGGGACTGGTTCAGCCCCAGCATTTT. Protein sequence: CASSPGWGLVQPQHF.

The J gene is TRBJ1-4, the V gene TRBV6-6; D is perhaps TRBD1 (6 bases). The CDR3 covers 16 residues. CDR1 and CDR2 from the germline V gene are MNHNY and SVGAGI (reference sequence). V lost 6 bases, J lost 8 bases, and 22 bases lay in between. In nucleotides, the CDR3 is TGTGCCAGCAGGGAGAGTGCGGGGGGCCGAAGGGAAAAACTGTTTTTT. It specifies CASRESAGGRREKLFF.

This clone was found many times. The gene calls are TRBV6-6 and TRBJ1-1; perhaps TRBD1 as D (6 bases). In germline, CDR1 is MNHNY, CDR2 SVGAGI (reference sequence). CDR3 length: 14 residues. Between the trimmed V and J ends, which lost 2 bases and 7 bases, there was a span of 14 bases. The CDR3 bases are TGTGCCAGCAGTTACATACAGGGAGAGGGTGAAGCTTTCTTT. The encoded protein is CASSYIQGEGEAFF.

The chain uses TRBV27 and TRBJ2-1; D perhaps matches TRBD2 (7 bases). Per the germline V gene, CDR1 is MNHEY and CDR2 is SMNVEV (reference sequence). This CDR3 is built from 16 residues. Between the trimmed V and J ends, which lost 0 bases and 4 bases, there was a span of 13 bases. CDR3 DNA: TGTGCCAGCAGTTTATCTGGGGGGGCGGGGTACAATGAGCAGTTCTTC. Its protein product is CASSLSGGAGYNEQFF.